One and the same sample provided the 20 T cell receptor beta chains below, sequenced in a study of T cells expressing NK-cell markers. TCRdb reanalyzed the 5' RACE reads, giving one entry per CDR3 protein sequence and no DNA. This sample's table has some 280,000 distinct CDR3 sequences. The sequenced material came from blood T cells: a sorted CD56 or NKG2C T cell subset, CD4+ or CD8+ T cells, or bulk PBMC T cells (not recorded which). The receptors here all came from a man younger than 35 in good health.

This chain joins TRBV6-1 and TRBJ1-1; as DNA is missing, the TRBD1 call by TCRdb cannot be tested. Per the germline V gene, CDR1 is MNHNS and CDR2 is SASEGT. The CDR3 contains 16 residues. The CDR3 sequence is CASRETGSPLNTEAFF.

The chain has TRBV5-1 and TRBJ1-1; TCRdb designates TRBD1, a call that cannot be tested without DNA. Germline CDR1 reads SGHRS; CDR2 reads YFSETQ. The CDR3 is 15 residues long. The CDR3 is CASSVGTGLNTEAFF.

The genes are TRBV10-3 and TRBJ2-5. The CDR3 runs 14 residues. CDR1 is ENHRY and CDR2 is SYGVKD in the germline V gene. The CDR3 sequence is CAISESGNRETQYF.

The V and J genes are TRBV12-3 or TRBV12-4 and TRBJ2-1; absent DNA, TCRdb's TRBD1 call cannot be checked. The length of the CDR3 is 13 residues. The CDR3 region is CASSFGQYNEQFF.

V is TRBV7-2 and J is TRBJ2-1. The CDR3 extends over 15 amino acids. Germline CDR1 reads SGHTA; CDR2 reads FQGNSA. CDR3 in amino acids: CASSLATLAYNEQFF.

V usage is TRBV5-1 and J usage is TRBJ2-3; TCRdb names TRBD1, which stays unverified in the absence of DNA. The germline V gene has CDR1 SGHRS and CDR2 YFSETQ. This CDR3 comprises 14 residues. CDR3 loop: CAGGTGQTSDTQYF.

The chain employs TRBV5-1 and TRBJ2-7; lacking DNA, the TRBD1 call made by TCRdb goes unchecked. Germline loops: CDR1 SGHRS, CDR2 YFSETQ. The CDR3 runs to 15 residues. The CDR3 here is CASSEKVGTSYEQYF.

The V call is TRBV29-1, the J call TRBJ2-1; no DNA is available, so the TRBD1 call from TCRdb remains unchecked. CDR1 is SQVTM and CDR2 is ANQGSEA in the germline V gene. This CDR3 contains 14 residues. Here the CDR3 reads CSVDGTGLGNEQFF.

The chain links TRBV5-5 to TRBJ2-1; the TCRdb D gene call, TRBD2, has no DNA to confirm it. This CDR3 is built from 15 residues. Germline V gene lookup returns CDR1 SGHKS and CDR2 YYEKEE (reference sequence). The CDR3 loop is CASSFGAGGLNEQFF.

The V call is TRBV10-3, the J call TRBJ2-1; TCRdb proposes TRBD2, but this gene call is untestable without DNA. CDR3 size: 12 residues. Germline V gene sequence: CDR1 ENHRY, CDR2 SYGVKD. This CDR3 reads CAISEGSEEQFF.

The chain has TRBV5-4 and TRBJ1-1; TCRdb selects TRBD1, and the lack of DNA leaves this call unchecked. Per the germline V gene, CDR1 is SGHNT and CDR2 is YYREEE (reference sequence). The CDR3 has 15 residues. CDR3 in amino acids: CASSLGTEKNTEAFF.

This chain connects TRBV20-1 to TRBJ2-7. This CDR3 has 11 amino acids. Germline V lookup: CDR1 DFQATT, CDR2 SNEGSKA (reference sequence). The CDR3 is CSARDIYEQYF.

The genes are TRBV6-2 or TRBV6-3 and TRBJ1-5; as DNA is missing, the TRBD1 call by TCRdb cannot be tested. Germline lookup yields CDR1 MNHEY and CDR2 SVGEGT. This CDR3 spans 15 amino acids. CDR3 region: CASSYTRTGVQPQHF.

The rearrangement joins TRBV18 to TRBJ1-1. CDR1 and CDR2 from the germline V gene are KGHSH and LQKENI. There are 13 residues in the CDR3. CDR3 loop: CASSPHYDTEAFF.

The genes are TRBV9 and TRBJ2-7; the TRBD1 assignment by TCRdb is unverifiable without DNA. This CDR3 comprises 13 residues. Germline assignment: CDR1 SGDLS and CDR2 YYNGEE. This CDR3 reads CASSPDRGREQYF. Variable domain in full (rest from reference TRBV9 and TRBJ2-7): DSGVTQTPKHLITATGQRVTLRCSPRSGDLSVYWYQQSLDQGLQFLIQYYNGEERAKGNILERFSAQQFPDLHSELNLSSLELGDSALYFCASSPDRGREQYFGPGTRLTVT.

The chain is built from TRBV20-1 and TRBJ2-1; the D call of TRBD2 rests on TCRdb alone, since no DNA is present to check it. Germline V gene lookup returns CDR1 DFQATT and CDR2 SNEGSKA (reference sequence). The CDR3 contains 12 residues. The CDR3 reads CSASKTADEQFF.

The rearrangement links TRBV12-3 or TRBV12-4 to TRBJ2-3; TCRdb picks TRBD1, but there is no DNA to check that call. The CDR3 is 13 amino acids. The CDR3 protein is CASADRGTDTQYF.

V usage is TRBV29-1 and J usage is TRBJ2-3. Germline CDR1 and CDR2: SQVTM and ANQGSEA. The CDR3 is 13 amino acids. Here the CDR3 reads CSVIGRFTDTQYF.

The gene calls are TRBV7-6 and TRBJ2-2; lacking DNA, the TRBD1 call made by TCRdb goes unchecked. The CDR3 spans 16 residues. Germline loops: CDR1 SGHVS, CDR2 FNYEAQ. CDR3: CASSLGQGKGTGELFF.

This chain connects TRBV20-1 to TRBJ2-3; the D gene TCRdb calls, TRBD2, cannot be checked with no DNA. The CDR3 is 13 residues long. CDR1 and CDR2 from the germline V gene are DFQATT and SNEGSKA (reference sequence). The CDR3 sequence is CSARPGLGNTQYF.